This is a list of T cell receptor beta chains from one sample in a study of blood T cells in healthy people across ages. TCRdb used MiXCR to reprocess the 5' RACE reads, holding one entry per CDR3 protein. The repertoire includes 630,000 or so distinct CDR3 sequences, roughly 32% of them detected once, and 15% sits in the top ten. Sequencing was carried out using blood. These receptors were collected from a woman aged 80 or over in good health. Each CDR3 is given with its conserved first and last residue. A D gene is named only where the DNA matches it firmly. The listing skips clone size in some rows; elsewhere it reads once, few, many or a size class.

D gene	clone size	V gene	J gene	CDR3 protein	CDR3 DNA
NA	few	TRBV7-9	TRBJ2-7	CASSALRSYEQYF	TGTGCCAGCAGCGCCTTGCGATCCTACGAGCAGTACTTC
TRBD2	NA	TRBV29-1	TRBJ2-1	CSIGGLLNYNEQFF	TGCAGCATCGGGGGACTACTTAATTACAATGAGCAGTTCTTC
NA	many	TRBV5-1	TRBJ1-2	CASSRQGEIRTNYGYTF	TGCGCCAGCAGCCGCCAAGGGGAAATAAGGACTAACTATGGCTACACCTTC
TRBD2	many	TRBV20-1	TRBJ2-7	CSARLPGTTYEQYF	TGCAGTGCTAGACTACCCGGGACTACCTACGAGCAGTACTTC
NA	many	TRBV21-1	TRBJ2-3	CASSKAYRGPDTQYF	TGTGCCAGCAGCAAGGCTTACAGGGGGCCCGATACGCAGTATTTT
NA	many	TRBV7-3	TRBJ2-4	CASSPGGSNIQYF	TGTGCCAGCAGCCCCGGGGGCTCTAACATTCAGTACTTC
NA	NA	TRBV12-3/TRBV12-4	TRBJ1-5	CASSPGDISNQPQHF	TGTGCCAGCAGTCCCGGGGACATTAGCAATCAGCCCCAGCATTTT
TRBD2	NA	TRBV4-1	TRBJ2-1	CASSQAGLASYNEQFF	TGCGCCAGCAGCCAAGCGGGACTAGCTTCCTACAATGAGCAGTTCTTC
TRBD2	NA	TRBV10-3	TRBJ2-3	CATWTSGTDTQYF	TGTGCCACTTGGACTAGCGGCACAGATACGCAGTATTTT
NA	few	TRBV5-6	TRBJ2-7	CASSLGLGTYEQYF	TGTGCCAGCAGCTTGGGGTTGGGAACCTACGAGCAGTACTTC
NA	NA	TRBV25-1	TRBJ2-7	CASDEGYEQYF	TGTGCCAGTGATGAGGGGTACGAGCAGTACTTC
NA	few	TRBV5-1	TRBJ1-1	CASSLDPVAEAFF	TGCGCCAGCAGCTTGGACCCGGTTGCTGAAGCTTTCTTT
TRBD2	once	TRBV6-4	TRBJ2-1	CVSSTTSGRGDEQFF	TGTGTCAGCAGTACGACTAGCGGGAGGGGTGATGAGCAGTTCTTC
NA	few	TRBV19	TRBJ2-3	CAIGLTDTQYF	TGTGCCATCGGGCTAACAGATACGCAGTATTTT
TRBD1	many	TRBV5-1	TRBJ1-1	CASSATGGNTEAFF	TGCGCCAGCAGCGCGACAGGGGGGAACACTGAAGCTTTCTTT
NA	many	TRBV4-1	TRBJ2-3	CASSPSTTVSTDTQYF	TGCGCCAGCAGCCCGTCGACTACCGTAAGCACAGATACGCAGTATTTT
TRBD1	many	TRBV20-1	TRBJ1-2	CSASQQGGNYGYTF	TGCAGTGCTAGTCAACAGGGGGGAAACTATGGCTACACCTTC
NA	many	TRBV7-9	TRBJ2-1	CASSLEGVREQFF	TGTGCCAGCAGCTTAGAGGGGGTCCGGGAGCAGTTCTTC
NA	many	TRBV28	TRBJ2-7	CASSLGAGKFVEQYF	TGTGCCAGCAGTTTAGGGGCAGGGAAGTTCGTCGAGCAGTACTTC
NA	many	TRBV10-3	TRBJ2-7	CAFAGTAYEQYF	TGTGCCTTCGCCGGGACTGCTTACGAGCAGTACTTC
TRBD1	NA	TRBV5-5	TRBJ2-7	CASGTGTGTYEQYF	TGTGCCAGCGGTACCGGGACAGGGACCTACGAGCAGTACTTC
TRBD1	NA	TRBV12-3/TRBV12-4	TRBJ1-1	CASSPRPGQGNTEAFF	TGTGCCAGCAGTCCCCGTCCGGGACAGGGGAACACTGAAGCTTTCTTT
NA	many	TRBV3-1	TRBJ2-7	CASNQGLYGEQYF	TGTGCCAGCAACCAGGGCCTCTATGGCGAGCAGTACTTC
NA	many	TRBV5-1	TRBJ1-2	CASSPQASRGYGYTF	TGCGCCAGCAGCCCACAAGCCTCCCGGGGGTATGGCTACACCTTC
TRBD2	many	TRBV11-1	TRBJ2-3	CASSFRVGAGDTQYF	TGTGCCAGCAGCTTCCGCGTGGGAGCGGGGGATACGCAGTATTTT
NA	many	TRBV7-2	TRBJ2-7	CASTTGGGSPYEQYF	TGTGCCAGCACCACTGGAGGGGGTTCTCCCTACGAGCAGTACTTC
NA	many	TRBV27	TRBJ2-5	CASSPGGTTGETQYF	TGTGCCAGCAGTCCAGGGGGGACCACTGGGGAGACCCAGTACTTC
NA	many	TRBV5-1	TRBJ2-5	CAPPLRGAAKEQETQYF	TGCGCCCCCCCCCTCCGGGGGGCTGCTAAGGAACAAGAGACCCAGTACTTC
TRBD1	few	TRBV12-3/TRBV12-4	TRBJ1-6	CASNFSFRTGGDSPLHF	TGTGCCAGCAATTTTTCCTTTAGGACAGGGGGGGATTCACCCCTCCACTTT
NA	few	TRBV5-6	TRBJ2-7	CASSTWGQSPYEQYF	TGTGCCAGCAGCACATGGGGTCAGAGCCCCTACGAGCAGTACTTC
TRBD1	few	TRBV5-1	TRBJ1-2	CANSLDRGFGYGYTF	TGCGCCAACAGCTTGGACAGGGGGTTCGGCTATGGCTACACCTTC
NA	many	TRBV29-1	TRBJ1-1	CSALFFGTEAFF	TGCAGCGCCCTGTTTTTCGGCACTGAAGCTTTCTTT
TRBD2	many	TRBV12-3/TRBV12-4	TRBJ2-3	CASSVAGGPSDTQYF	TGTGCCAGCAGTGTAGCGGGGGGGCCTTCAGATACGCAGTATTTT
TRBD1	many	TRBV7-8	TRBJ2-5	CASSIRDRASQYF	TGTGCCAGCAGCATAAGGGACAGGGCTTCCCAGTACTTC
NA	few	TRBV7-2	TRBJ2-1	CASSLDGQVQDNEQFF	TGTGCCAGCAGCTTGGATGGGCAGGTACAGGACAATGAGCAGTTCTTC
TRBD2	NA	TRBV20-1	TRBJ2-7	CSARHPITSSGRFTYEQYF	TGCAGTGCTCGTCACCCAATTACTTCTAGCGGGAGGTTTACCTACGAGCAGTACTTC
NA	many	TRBV5-1	TRBJ2-1	CASSLREPTSSYNEQFF	TGCGCCAGCAGCCTCCGGGAACCGACGAGCTCCTACAATGAGCAGTTCTTC
TRBD1	NA	TRBV30	TRBJ2-7	CAWSVLMQGANEQYF	TGTGCCTGGAGTGTACTTATGCAGGGGGCTAACGAGCAGTACTTC
TRBD2	NA	TRBV15	TRBJ2-1	CATSRAGTSGIDEQFF	TGTGCCACCAGCAGAGCCGGGACTAGCGGGATTGATGAGCAGTTCTTC
TRBD1	many	TRBV12-3/TRBV12-4	TRBJ1-2	CASSWDRGRGYTF	TGTGCCAGCAGCTGGGACAGGGGGCGAGGCTACACCTTC
NA	NA	TRBV12-3/TRBV12-4	TRBJ1-1	CASSFQGNEAFF	TGTGCCAGCAGTTTTCAGGGGAATGAAGCTTTCTTT
TRBD1	few	TRBV6-5	TRBJ1-5	CASCTGGANQPQHF	TGTGCCAGTTGTACAGGGGGCGCGAATCAGCCCCAGCATTTT
NA	NA	TRBV12-3/TRBV12-4	TRBJ1-1	CASSLMGTDAEAFF	TGTGCCAGCAGTTTGATGGGGACCGATGCTGAAGCTTTCTTT
NA	NA	TRBV28	TRBJ1-5	CASTPTGLSNQPQHF	TGTGCCAGCACCCCTACAGGGCTTAGCAATCAGCCCCAGCATTTT
NA	once	TRBV20-1	TRBJ1-5	CSAKPHNQPQHF	TGCAGTGCCAAACCCCATAATCAGCCCCAGCATTTT
TRBD1	NA	TRBV7-2	TRBJ2-3	CASSLAGTGGGTDTQYF	TGTGCCAGCAGCTTAGCCGGGACAGGGGGAGGCACAGATACGCAGTATTTT
TRBD1	few	TRBV7-3	TRBJ2-2	CASILWGTEGELFF	TGTGCCAGCATCTTGTGGGGGACAGAAGGGGAGCTGTTTTTT
NA	many	TRBV7-2	TRBJ2-2	CASSSQGANTGELFF	TGTGCCAGCAGCTCACAAGGGGCGAACACCGGGGAGCTGTTTTTT
NA	few	TRBV27	TRBJ1-1	CASSSQGRHTEAFF	TGTGCCAGCAGTTCTCAGGGAAGGCACACTGAAGCTTTCTTT
NA	NA	TRBV7-9	TRBJ1-2	CASSFSNYGYTF	TGTGCCAGCAGCTTTAGCAACTATGGCTACACCTTC
NA	NA	TRBV7-2	TRBJ1-1	CASSLAPLNTEAFF	TGTGCCAGCAGCTTAGCTCCCTTGAACACTGAAGCTTTCTTT
NA	NA	TRBV6-1	TRBJ2-2	CASSEAVRTTGELFF	TGTGCCAGCAGTGAAGCGGTTCGGACCACCGGGGAGCTGTTTTTT
NA	NA	TRBV7-8	TRBJ1-5	CASSLATGSVQPQHF	TGTGCCAGCAGCTTAGCAACAGGGAGCGTTCAGCCCCAGCATTTT
TRBD2	NA	TRBV20-1	TRBJ2-2	CSAASRGGLGELFF	TGCAGTGCTGCCAGTCGGGGGGGACTCGGGGAGCTGTTTTTT
NA	NA	TRBV7-9	TRBJ1-2	CASSPGGSGTMATPF	TGTGCCAGCAGCCCTGGGGGGTCAGGGACTATGGCTACACCTTTC
NA	few	TRBV30	TRBJ1-6	CAWNPDHSNSPLHF	TGTGCCTGGAACCCGGACCACTCTAATTCACCCCTCCACTTT
NA	NA	TRBV20-1	TRBJ2-3	CSARDPWGGTDTQYF	TGCAGTGCTAGAGACCCGTGGGGGGGCACAGATACGCAGTATTTT
NA	many	TRBV12-5	TRBJ2-1	CASGLIFDQYNEQFF	TGTGCTAGTGGTTTGATCTTCGATCAATACAATGAGCAGTTCTTC
NA	many	TRBV7-2	TRBJ2-7	CASSLQQSTYEQYF	TGTGCCAGCAGCTTACAACAGAGTACCTACGAGCAGTACTTC